Each of the 9 T cell receptor beta chains below was sequenced from the same sample in a study of T cells in Graves' hyperthyroidism and ophthalmopathy. Amplification of TCR beta CDR3 regions was performed using RNA transcripts as template. TCR CDR3 regions were first amplified by RT-PCR with HTBI primers. A single record per CDR3 protein comes from TCRdb applying MiXCR to the multiplex PCR reads. In the table there are 560,000 or so distinct CDR3 sequences, 20% of which are singletons. The sequencing sample was made of blood. The source is a man between 35 and 55 years old with Graves' ophthalmopathy.

This clonotype was seen at least ten times. The rearrangement joins TRBV12-3 or TRBV12-4 to TRBJ2-3; D may be TRBD2 (6 bases). This CDR3 region has 14 residues. Trimming cost V 2 bases and J 4 bases, with 10 bases left between them. For the CDR3, the DNA is TGTGCCAGCAGTTTACCAGCGGGCGCAGATACGCAGTATTTT. Its protein product is CASSLPAGADTQYF.

The chain joins TRBV2 to TRBJ2-5; 11 bases map to TRBD2. The CDR3 totals 16 residues. V gave up 4 bases and J gave up 0 bases; unmatched junction bases: 4. Per germline, CDR1 SNHLY and CDR2 FYNNEI. CDR3 in amino acids: CASSATSGANQETQYF. The CDR3 region has the DNA TGTGCCAGCAGTGCGACTAGCGGGGCAAACCAAGAGACCCAGTACTTC.

The chain has TRBV5-1 and TRBJ1-1; no reliable D call. There are 15 residues in the CDR3. Trimming took 0 bases from V and 1 from J, leaving 10 bases between them. Germline assignment: CDR1 SGHRS and CDR2 YFSETQ. The CDR3 loop reads CASSLERSGNTEAFF. CDR3 DNA: TGCGCCAGCAGCTTGGAGAGGTCGGGGAACACTGAAGCTTTCTTT.

The CDR3: CASSSIGTSGGEQYF. The CDR3 DNA follows: TGTGCCAGCAGCTCGATCGGGACTAGCGGCGGCGAGCAGTACTTC. The chain links TRBV5-6 to TRBJ2-7; 11 nucleotides match TRBD2. V dropped 3 bases and J dropped 6; count of bases not matched to a gene: 8. This CDR3 contains 15 residues. The germline V gene has CDR1 SGHDT and CDR2 YYEEEE.

This clonotype was detected many times. The CDR3 region has the DNA TGTGCCAGCAGTCCCCAGGCGATTGACACTGAAGCTTTCTTT. Residues: CASSPQAIDTEAFF. This rearrangement joins TRBV12-3 or TRBV12-4 to TRBJ1-1, with unresolved D. V gave up 5 bases and J gave up 3 bases, with 13 bases separating them. This CDR3 region has 14 residues.

This clonotype was counted only a few times. The chain combines TRBV10-3 with TRBJ2-7; possibly TRBD1 for D (5 bases). The CDR3 has 13 amino acids. Germline-derived CDR1 and CDR2 are ENHRY and SYGVKD. V was clipped by 4 bases and J by 3 bases, with 10 bases between them. DNA for the CDR3: TGTGCCATCAGTGCCCCGACAGTCTACGAGCAGTACTTC. Translating it yields CAISAPTVYEQYF.

V gene TRBV7-9 combines with J gene TRBJ1-1; D is unresolved. The CDR3 contains 15 residues. The germline V gene has CDR1 SEHNR and CDR2 FQNEAQ (reference sequence). Trimming removed 5 bases from V and 3 bases from J, with 16 bases in between. As DNA, the CDR3 is TGTGCCAGCAGCAAAATCCCGATAAGGGACACTGAAGCTTTCTTT. Translation gives CASSKIPIRDTEAFF.

This clonotype was counted at least ten times. One end of the junction varies from germline; a read error may be responsible. The chain joins TRBV2 to TRBJ2-5; 8 nucleotides match TRBD2. CDR3 length: 13 amino acids. CDR1 is SNHLY, CDR2 FYNNEI, per germline. The CDR3 loop is CASSGAGGETRYF. The CDR3 DNA follows: TGTGCCAGCAGTGGTGCGGGGGGAGAGACCCGGTACTTC.

This clonotype was seen a few times. The chain combines TRBV7-3 with TRBJ1-6; no clear D. Per the germline V gene, CDR1 is SGHTA and CDR2 is FQGTGA. This CDR3 has 13 residues. V was trimmed by 5 bases and J by 7 bases, leaving 9 bases between them. CDR3: CASSRERNSPLHF. The CDR3 DNA follows: TGTGCCAGCAGCAGGGAGAGGAATTCACCCCTCCACTTT.